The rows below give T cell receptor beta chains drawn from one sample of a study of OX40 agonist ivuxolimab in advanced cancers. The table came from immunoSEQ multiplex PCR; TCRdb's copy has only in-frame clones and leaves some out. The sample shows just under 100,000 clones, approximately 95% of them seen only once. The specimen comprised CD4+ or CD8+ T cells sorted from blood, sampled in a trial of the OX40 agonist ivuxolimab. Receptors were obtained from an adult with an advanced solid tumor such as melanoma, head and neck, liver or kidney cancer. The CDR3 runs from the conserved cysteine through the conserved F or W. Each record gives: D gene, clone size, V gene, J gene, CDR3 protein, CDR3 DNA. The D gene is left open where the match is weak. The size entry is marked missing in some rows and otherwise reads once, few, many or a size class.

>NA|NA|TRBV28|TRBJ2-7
CASTRGQTFYEQYF
TGTGCCAGCACCCGCGGACAGACCTTCTACGAGCAGTACTTC
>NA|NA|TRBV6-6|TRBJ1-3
CASSSAGLAGNTIYF
TGTGCCAGCAGTTCCGCAGGACTGGCTGGAAACACCATATATTTT
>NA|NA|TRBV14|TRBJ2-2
CASSPRTTGELFF
TGTGCCAGCAGCCCCCGGACCACCGGGGAGCTGTTTTTT
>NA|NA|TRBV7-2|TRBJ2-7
CASSSQGEQYF
TGTGCCAGCAGCTCGCAGGGCGAGCAGTACTTC
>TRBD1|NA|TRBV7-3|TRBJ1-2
CASSAGTGLSDGYTF
TGTGCCAGCAGTGCCGGGACAGGTCTTAGTGATGGCTACACCTTC
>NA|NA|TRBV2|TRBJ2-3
CASSRWGVDTQYF
TGTGCCAGCAGTCGTTGGGGGGTCGATACGCAGTATTTT
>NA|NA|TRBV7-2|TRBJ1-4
CASARATNEKLFF
TGTGCCAGCGCGAGGGCAACTAATGAAAAACTGTTTTTT
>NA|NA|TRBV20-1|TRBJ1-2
CSASAGRGYTF
TGCAGTGCTAGCGCTGGGCGTGGCTACACCTTC
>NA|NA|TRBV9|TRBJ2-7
CASSVNPTAYEQYF
TGTGCCAGCAGCGTAAACCCCACCGCCTACGAGCAGTACTTC
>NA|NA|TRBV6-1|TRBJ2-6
CASSGHTGANVLTF
TGTGCCAGCAGTGGACATACTGGGGCCAACGTCCTGACTTTC
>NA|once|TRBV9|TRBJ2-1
CASSGDSLKQQFF
TGTGCCAGCAGCGGGGACTCACTCAAACAGCAGTTCTTC
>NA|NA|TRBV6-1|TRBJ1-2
CASSLEYGYTF
TGTGCCAGCAGCCTCGAGTATGGCTACACCTTC
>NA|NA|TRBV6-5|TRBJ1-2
CASSYARLYGYTF
TGTGCCAGCAGTTACGCACGGCTCTATGGCTACACCTTC
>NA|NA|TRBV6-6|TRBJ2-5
CASSYSRSQETQYF
TGTGCCAGCAGTTACTCCAGGAGTCAAGAGACCCAGTACTTC
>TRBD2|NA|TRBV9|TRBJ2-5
CASSETSVSAQYF
TGTGCCAGCAGCGAAACTAGCGTTTCCGCCCAGTACTTC
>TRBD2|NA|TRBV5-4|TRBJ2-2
CASSFGAGGGTGELFF
TGTGCCAGCAGCTTCGGAGCGGGGGGCGGCACCGGGGAGCTGTTTTTT
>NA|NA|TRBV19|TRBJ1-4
CASSITGTNEKLFF
TGTGCCAGTAGTATAACAGGGACTAATGAAAAACTGTTTTTT
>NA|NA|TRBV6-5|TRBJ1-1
CASSYSITGDTEAFF
TGTGCCAGCAGTTACTCGATCACAGGTGACACTGAAGCTTTCTTT
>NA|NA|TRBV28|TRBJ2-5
CASQDTEETQYF
TGTGCCAGCCAGGACACAGAAGAGACCCAGTACTTC
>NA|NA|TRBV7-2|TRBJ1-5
CASSRDRNNQPQHF
TGTGCCAGCAGTCGTGACAGGAATAATCAGCCCCAGCATTTT
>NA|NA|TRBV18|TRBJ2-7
CASSVDRSGYEQYF
TGTGCCAGCTCTGTTGACAGGTCGGGCTACGAGCAGTACTTC
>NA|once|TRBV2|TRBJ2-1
CASSEYPSSYNEQFF
TGTGCCAGCAGTGAATACCCTAGCTCCTACAATGAGCAGTTCTTC
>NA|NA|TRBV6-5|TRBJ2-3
CASRRTRSSTDTQYF
TGTGCCAGCAGACGGACACGGTCGAGCACAGATACGCAGTATTTT
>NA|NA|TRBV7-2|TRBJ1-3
CASSRRGYSGNTIYF
TGTGCCAGCAGCAGGCGGGGGTACTCTGGAAACACCATATATTTT
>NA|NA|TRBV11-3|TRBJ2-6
CASSSGDSGANVLTF
TGTGCCAGCAGCTCGGGGGACTCTGGGGCCAACGTCCTGACTTTC
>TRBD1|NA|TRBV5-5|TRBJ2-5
CASSFGTARQETQYF
TGTGCCAGCAGCTTCGGGACAGCACGTCAAGAGACCCAGTACTTC
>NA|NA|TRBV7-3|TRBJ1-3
CASSPGHSGNTIYF
TGTGCCAGCAGCCCGGGACACTCTGGAAACACCATATATTTT
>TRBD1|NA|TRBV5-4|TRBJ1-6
CASSTDRGTRSPLHF
TGTGCCAGCAGCACTGACAGGGGGACGAGATCACCCCTCCACTTT